A selection of T cell receptor beta chains follows, all from one sample in a study of T cells after posttransplantation cyclophosphamide. Repertoires were generated with immunoSEQ multiplex PCR, while TCRdb's copy carries only in-frame clones and drops some. The table lists tens of thousands of clones, with no singletons. Specimen: PBMCs. The receptors shown here come from a woman younger than 45 in good health and a related stem cell transplant donor. Both conserved end residues are part of each CDR3. The order of the fields is clone size, J gene, V gene, D gene, CDR3 DNA, CDR3 protein. D genes are given only for firm matches. Rows may omit the clone size; those that give it use once, few, many or a size class.

clone size: many; J gene: TRBJ2-6; V gene: TRBV7-9; D gene: .; CDR3 DNA: TGTGCCAGCAGCTTGCCCTCCCCTACTTCCTCTGGGGCCAACGTCCTGACTTTC; CDR3 protein: CASSLPSPTSSGANVLTF
clone size: many; J gene: TRBJ1-2; V gene: TRBV19; D gene: TRBD1; CDR3 DNA: TGTGCCAGTAGTATCCAGGGGGGCTATGGCTACACCTTC; CDR3 protein: CASSIQGGYGYTF
clone size: many; J gene: TRBJ1-2; V gene: TRBV6-5; D gene: TRBD1; CDR3 DNA: TGTGCCAGCAGAATTGGCAGGGGGCTGAAAGGCTACACCTTC; CDR3 protein: CASRIGRGLKGYTF
clone size: many; J gene: TRBJ2-1; V gene: TRBV7-2; D gene: TRBD2; CDR3 DNA: TGTGCCAGCAGCTCCGGGACTAGCGGCTACAATGAGCAGTTCTTC; CDR3 protein: CASSSGTSGYNEQFF
clone size: many; J gene: TRBJ1-4; V gene: TRBV6-6; D gene: TRBD1; CDR3 DNA: TGTGCCAGCAGTTACCGGGACAGCCATGAAAAACTGTTTTTT; CDR3 protein: CASSYRDSHEKLFF
clone size: many; J gene: TRBJ1-6; V gene: TRBV4-1; D gene: TRBD1; CDR3 DNA: TGCGCCAGCAGCCAAGATGGACAGGGGGCTTCCTATAATTCACCCCTCCACTTT; CDR3 protein: CASSQDGQGASYNSPLHF
clone size: many; J gene: TRBJ1-2; V gene: TRBV4-1; D gene: TRBD1; CDR3 DNA: TGCGCCAGCAGCCAAGAAGCGACAGGGGATTCTGGCTACACCTTC; CDR3 protein: CASSQEATGDSGYTF
clone size: .; J gene: TRBJ2-3; V gene: TRBV6-2/TRBV6-3; D gene: .; CDR3 DNA: TGTGCCAGCAGCTTGGGGGGGCCGGGAGATACGCAGTATTTT; CDR3 protein: CASSLGGPGDTQYF
clone size: .; J gene: TRBJ2-3; V gene: TRBV29-1; D gene: TRBD2; CDR3 DNA: TGCAGCGTTGTTCCCCCTAGCGGGGGGCCGGATACGCAGTATTTT; CDR3 protein: CSVVPPSGGPDTQYF
clone size: many; J gene: TRBJ1-3; V gene: TRBV27; D gene: .; CDR3 DNA: TGTGCCAGCAGTTCTACGGGACACTCTGGAAACACCATATATTTT; CDR3 protein: CASSSTGHSGNTIYF
clone size: many; J gene: TRBJ2-7; V gene: TRBV7-9; D gene: .; CDR3 DNA: TGTGCCAGCAGCTTAAGCAGGGAATTATCCTACGAGCAGTACTTC; CDR3 protein: CASSLSRELSYEQYF
clone size: medium-sized; J gene: TRBJ1-1; V gene: TRBV14; D gene: .; CDR3 DNA: TGTGCCAGCAGCCACGGTGGGGCTTACACTGAAGCTTTCTTT; CDR3 protein: CASSHGGAYTEAFF
clone size: many; J gene: TRBJ2-1; V gene: TRBV9; D gene: .; CDR3 DNA: TGTGCCAGCAGCGGTGCGTCCAACAATGAGCAGTTCTTC; CDR3 protein: CASSGASNNEQFF
clone size: .; J gene: TRBJ1-5; V gene: TRBV6-6; D gene: .; CDR3 DNA: TGTGCCAGCAGCGCCAGGGCAGCTCAGCCCCAGCATTTT; CDR3 protein: CASSARAAQPQHF
clone size: .; J gene: TRBJ2-7; V gene: TRBV7-2; D gene: .; CDR3 DNA: TGTGCCAGCAGCTTAGGGAGGGGGGGCTACGAGCAGTACTTC; CDR3 protein: CASSLGRGGYEQYF
clone size: few; J gene: TRBJ2-3; V gene: TRBV6-4; D gene: TRBD1; CDR3 DNA: TGTGCCAGCATTCACAGGGGTCGGGTTGGGACGGGCACAGATACGCAGTATTTT; CDR3 protein: CASIHRGRVGTGTDTQYF
clone size: .; J gene: TRBJ2-5; V gene: TRBV11-2; D gene: .; CDR3 DNA: TGTGCCAGCAGCGGGAGCGGGACAGCACAAGAGACCCAGTACTTC; CDR3 protein: CASSGSGTAQETQYF
clone size: many; J gene: TRBJ1-1; V gene: TRBV19; D gene: TRBD1; CDR3 DNA: TGTGCCAGTAGTACTGGGACAGGGTTCACTGAAGCTTTCTTT; CDR3 protein: CASSTGTGFTEAFF
clone size: many; J gene: TRBJ2-1; V gene: TRBV7-2; D gene: TRBD2; CDR3 DNA: TGTGCCAGCAGCTCCGGGACTAGCGGCAAAGAGGGGTATGAGCAGTTCTTC; CDR3 protein: CASSSGTSGKEGYEQFF
clone size: many; J gene: TRBJ1-2; V gene: TRBV7-2; D gene: TRBD1; CDR3 DNA: TGTGCCAGCAGCTTAGCCTTGACAGGGAGGGCTGGCTACACCTTC; CDR3 protein: CASSLALTGRAGYTF
clone size: many; J gene: TRBJ1-2; V gene: TRBV6-1; D gene: .; CDR3 DNA: TGTGCCAGCAGTGAAGGCGGGTACGGCTACACCTTC; CDR3 protein: CASSEGGYGYTF
clone size: many; J gene: TRBJ2-7; V gene: TRBV7-2; D gene: .; CDR3 DNA: TGTGCCAGCAGCTTAGGTCCAGGGTCCTACGAGCAGTACTTC; CDR3 protein: CASSLGPGSYEQYF
clone size: many; J gene: TRBJ1-6; V gene: TRBV5-1; D gene: .; CDR3 DNA: TGCGCCAGCAGCCCGCAGGGCCCCGACTCACCCCTCCACTTT; CDR3 protein: CASSPQGPDSPLHF
clone size: .; J gene: TRBJ1-6; V gene: TRBV30; D gene: .; CDR3 DNA: TGTGCAGCCAGCGGGGGCTCGAGGGATAATTCACCCCTCCACTTT; CDR3 protein: CAASGGSRDNSPLHF